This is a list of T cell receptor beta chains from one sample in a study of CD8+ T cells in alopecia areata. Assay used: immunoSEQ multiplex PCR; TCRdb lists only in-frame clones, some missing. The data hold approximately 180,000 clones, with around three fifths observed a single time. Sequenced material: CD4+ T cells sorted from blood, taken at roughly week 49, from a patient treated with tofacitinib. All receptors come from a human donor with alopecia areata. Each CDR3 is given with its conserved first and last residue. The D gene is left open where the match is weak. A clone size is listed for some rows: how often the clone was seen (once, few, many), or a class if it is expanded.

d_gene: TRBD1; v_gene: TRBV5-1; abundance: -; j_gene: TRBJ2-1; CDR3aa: CASSLAGQDYNEQFF; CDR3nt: TGCGCCAGCAGCTTGGCGGGACAGGATTACAATGAGCAGTTCTTC
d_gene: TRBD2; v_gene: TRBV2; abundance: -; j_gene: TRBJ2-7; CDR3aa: CASGTGLAGSYEQYF; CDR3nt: TGTGCCAGCGGGACAGGACTAGCGGGTTCCTACGAGCAGTACTTC
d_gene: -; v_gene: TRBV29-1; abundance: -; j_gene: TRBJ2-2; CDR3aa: CSVELSSNTGELFF; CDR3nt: TGCAGCGTTGAACTGTCCTCGAACACCGGGGAGCTGTTTTTT
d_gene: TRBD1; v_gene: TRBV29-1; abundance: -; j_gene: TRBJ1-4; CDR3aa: CSVGGTGGEKLFF; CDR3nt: TGCAGCGTCGGAGGGACAGGAGGAGAAAAACTGTTTTTT
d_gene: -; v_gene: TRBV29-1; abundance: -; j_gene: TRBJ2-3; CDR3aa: CSVTSGDTQYF; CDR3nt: TGCAGCGTCACTTCCGGGGATACGCAGTATTTT
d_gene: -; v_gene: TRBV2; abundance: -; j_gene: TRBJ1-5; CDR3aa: CASSDLGGVSNQPQHF; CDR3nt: TGTGCCAGCAGTGATTTGGGTGGGGTTAGCAATCAGCCCCAGCATTTT
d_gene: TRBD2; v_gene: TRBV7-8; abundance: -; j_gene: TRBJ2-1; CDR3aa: CASSPDGGAGGEQFF; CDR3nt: TGTGCCAGCAGCCCCGACGGGGGGGCAGGAGGTGAGCAGTTCTTC
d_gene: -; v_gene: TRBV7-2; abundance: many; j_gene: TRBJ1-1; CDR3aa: CASSLKPGDTEAFF; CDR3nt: TGTGCCAGCAGCCTCAAACCCGGGGACACTGAAGCTTTCTTT
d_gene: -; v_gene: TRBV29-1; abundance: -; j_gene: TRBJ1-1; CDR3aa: CSVENQGLNTEAFF; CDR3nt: TGCAGCGTTGAAAATCAGGGGCTGAACACTGAAGCTTTCTTT
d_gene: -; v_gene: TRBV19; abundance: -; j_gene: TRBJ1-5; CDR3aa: CASSRQRNQPQHF; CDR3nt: TGTGCCAGTAGTAGGCAGCGCAATCAGCCCCAGCATTTT
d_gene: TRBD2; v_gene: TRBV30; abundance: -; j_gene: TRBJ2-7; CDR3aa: CAWTRLAEAYEQYF; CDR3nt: TGTGCCTGGACCCGACTAGCGGAAGCCTACGAGCAGTACTTC
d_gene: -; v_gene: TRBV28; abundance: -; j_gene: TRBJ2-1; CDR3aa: CASNRGRDNEQFF; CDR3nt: TGTGCCAGCAATCGGGGCAGGGACAATGAGCAGTTCTTC
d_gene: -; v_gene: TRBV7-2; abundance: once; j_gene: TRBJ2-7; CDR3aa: CASSPTGQATEQYF; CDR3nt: TGTGCCAGCAGCCCAACGGGGCAGGCCACAGAGCAGTACTTC
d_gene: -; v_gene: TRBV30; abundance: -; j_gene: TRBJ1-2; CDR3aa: CAWNALPTYGYTF; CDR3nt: TGTGCCTGGAACGCCCTACCGACCTATGGCTACACCTTC
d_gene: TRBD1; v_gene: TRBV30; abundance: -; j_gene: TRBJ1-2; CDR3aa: CAWSRDRGPKNYGYTF; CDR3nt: TGTGCCTGGAGCCGGGACAGGGGGCCGAAGAACTATGGCTACACCTTC
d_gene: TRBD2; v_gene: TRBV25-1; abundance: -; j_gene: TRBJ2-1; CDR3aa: CASRATSGPYNEQFF; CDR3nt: TGTGCCAGCAGGGCCACTAGCGGACCCTACAATGAGCAGTTCTTC
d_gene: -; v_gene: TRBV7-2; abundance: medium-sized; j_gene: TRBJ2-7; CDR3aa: CASSLVGGGQSSYEQYF; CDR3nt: TGTGCCAGCAGCTTAGTAGGTGGGGGGCAGAGCTCCTACGAGCAGTACTTC
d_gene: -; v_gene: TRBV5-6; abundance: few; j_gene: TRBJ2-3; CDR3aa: CASSRPSSTDTQYF; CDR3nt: TGTGCCAGCAGCCGACCCTCTAGCACAGATACGCAGTATTTT
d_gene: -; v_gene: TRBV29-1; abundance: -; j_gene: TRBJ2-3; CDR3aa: CSVGPGSDTQYF; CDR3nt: TGCAGCGTTGGGCCGGGATCAGATACGCAGTATTTT
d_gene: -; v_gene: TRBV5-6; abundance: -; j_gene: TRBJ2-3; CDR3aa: CASSFSARDTDTQYF; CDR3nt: TGTGCCAGCAGCTTTTCTGCCAGGGACACAGATACGCAGTATTTT
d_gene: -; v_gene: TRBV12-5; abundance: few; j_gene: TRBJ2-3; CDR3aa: CASGSPFAASTDTQYF; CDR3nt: TGTGCTAGTGGTTCCCCTTTCGCGGCTAGCACAGATACGCAGTATTTT
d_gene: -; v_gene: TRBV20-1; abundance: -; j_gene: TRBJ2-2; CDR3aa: CSARDGGELFF; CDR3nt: TGCAGTGCTAGAGACGGTGGGGAGCTGTTTTTT
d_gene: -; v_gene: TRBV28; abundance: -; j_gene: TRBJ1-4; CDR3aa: CASSFNGGTPSEKLFF; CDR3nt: TGTGCCAGCAGTTTCAACGGAGGGACGCCGAGTGAAAAACTGTTTTTT
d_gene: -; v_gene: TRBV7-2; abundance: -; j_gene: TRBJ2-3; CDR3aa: CASSNLGWDTQYF; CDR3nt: TGTGCCAGCAGCAATCTAGGGTGGGATACGCAGTATTTT
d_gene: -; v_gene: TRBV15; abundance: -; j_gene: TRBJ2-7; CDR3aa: CATSSAWDLASYEQYF; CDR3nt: TGTGCCACCAGCAGCGCATGGGACCTAGCCTCCTACGAGCAGTACTTC
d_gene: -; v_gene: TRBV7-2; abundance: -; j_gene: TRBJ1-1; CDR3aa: CASSLADRFEAFF; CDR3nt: TGTGCCAGCAGCTTAGCTGACCGCTTTGAAGCTTTCTTT
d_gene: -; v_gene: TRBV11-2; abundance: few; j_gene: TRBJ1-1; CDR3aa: CASSINRANTEAFF; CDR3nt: TGTGCCAGCAGCATAAACAGGGCGAACACTGAAGCTTTCTTT
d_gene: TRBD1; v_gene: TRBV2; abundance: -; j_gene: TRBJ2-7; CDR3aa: CASRGQGMDEQYF; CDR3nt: TGTGCCAGCAGGGGACAGGGGATGGACGAGCAGTACTTC
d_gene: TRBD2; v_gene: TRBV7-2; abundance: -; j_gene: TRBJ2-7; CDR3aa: CASSPLAGGYEQYF; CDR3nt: TGTGCCAGCAGCCCACTAGCGGGGGGCTACGAGCAGTACTTC
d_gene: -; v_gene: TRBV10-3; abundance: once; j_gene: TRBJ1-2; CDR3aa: CAISDSTANYGYTF; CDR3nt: TGTGCCATCAGTGACTCGACAGCTAACTATGGCTACACCTTC
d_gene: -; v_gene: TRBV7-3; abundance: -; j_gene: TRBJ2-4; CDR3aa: CASSLKLGGINIQYF; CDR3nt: TGTGCCAGCAGCTTAAAGCTCGGGGGTATAAACATTCAGTACTTC
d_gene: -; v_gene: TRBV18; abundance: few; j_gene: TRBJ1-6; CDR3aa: CASSPSGNSTPLHF; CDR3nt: TGTGCCAGCTCACCATCAGGGAATAGCACACCCCTCCACTTT
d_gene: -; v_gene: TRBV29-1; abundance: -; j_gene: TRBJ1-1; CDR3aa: CSVDSEGNTEAFF; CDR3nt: TGCAGCGTTGATTCGGAGGGAAACACTGAAGCTTTCTTT
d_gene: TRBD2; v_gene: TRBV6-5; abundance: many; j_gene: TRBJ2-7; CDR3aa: CASSYAGGKYEQYF; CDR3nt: TGTGCCAGCAGTTACGCGGGGGGGAAGTACGAGCAGTACTTC
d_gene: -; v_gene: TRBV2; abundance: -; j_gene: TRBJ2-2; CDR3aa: CASTETGELFF; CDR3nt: TGTGCCAGCACCGAAACCGGGGAGCTGTTTTTT
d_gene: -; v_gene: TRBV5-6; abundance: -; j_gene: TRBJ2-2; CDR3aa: CASSLGNTGELFF; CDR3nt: TGTGCCAGCAGCTTGGGGAACACCGGGGAGCTGTTTTTT
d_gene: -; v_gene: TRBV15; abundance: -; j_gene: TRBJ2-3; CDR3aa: CATSAEGDSTDTQYF; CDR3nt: TGTGCCACCAGCGCTGAGGGGGATAGCACAGATACGCAGTATTTT